This T cell receptor beta chain appears in the sequencing data of a study of blood T cells in healthy people across ages. With respect to this clonotype: Its antigen is not known.

Broader study findings: Researchers said unsorted PBMCs prevented a conclusive naive versus antigen-experienced comparison.

PBMCs, at least 7 million per sample, were isolated. The ends were cut back, 2 bases at V and 1 base at J, with 9 bases in the middle. The CDR3 length is 15 residues. Combining a sample-barcoded 5' primer with a J-beta primer mix, a second PCR ran for 7 to 11 cycles. Each CDR3 protein gets one entry after TCRdb re-called the 5' RACE reads with MiXCR. The data show 1.8 million or so distinct CDR3 sequences, with 30% to 40% seen just once and approximately 22% held by the top ten. The sequenced sample consisted of blood. The gene calls are TRBV12-3 or TRBV12-4 and TRBJ1-5, with a weak D call TRBD1 (5 bases). The TCR was taken from a human donor in good health. The CDR3 reads CASSLTWDSNQPQHF. The CDR3 DNA is TGTGCCAGCAGTTTAACCTGGGACAGCAATCAGCCCCAGCATTTT.